The rows below give T cell receptor beta chains drawn from one sample of a study of T-cell reconstitution after alpha-beta-depleted transplantation in children. TCRdb used MiXCR to reprocess the PCR reads, holding one entry per CDR3 protein. The sample holds approximately 350,000 distinct CDR3 sequences, 10% seen once. The sequenced sample was PBMCs from the stem cell graft donor, obtained from the stem cell graft. These receptors were collected from a human donor who donated a stem cell graft to a child with acute lymphoblastic leukemia. The CDR3 runs from the conserved cysteine through the conserved F or W. D genes are given only for firm matches. Clone size is stated in some rows and not others, as once, few, many or a class when expanded.

14	-	many	TRBV7-8	TRBJ2-7	TGTGCCAGCAGCTTAGCCAGCTCCTACCACGAGCAGTACTTC	CASSLASSYHEQYF
13	-	-	TRBV12-3/TRBV12-4	TRBJ1-5	TGTGCCAGCAGTTTCTGGGGGAATCAGCCCCAGCATTTT	CASSFWGNQPQHF
12	-	-	TRBV20-1	TRBJ2-1	TGCAGTGCTAGACCCCAGGCCAATGAGCAGTTCTTC	CSARPQANEQFF
15	-	many	TRBV5-1	TRBJ1-2	TGCGCCAGCAGCTTGGCCCCGGGGGCGGCAGGCGGCTACACCTTC	CASSLAPGAAGGYTF
17	TRBD2	-	TRBV5-1	TRBJ2-1	TGCGCCAGCAGCTTGGCCGCGGGCGGGAGAGGCCACAATGAGCAGTTCTTC	CASSLAAGGRGHNEQFF
15	-	-	TRBV4-1	TRBJ2-7	TGCGCCAGCAGCCAAGATAGACACGCAGCCGACGAGCAGTACTTC	CASSQDRHAADEQYF
15	TRBD2	many	TRBV7-8	TRBJ2-2	TGTGCCAGCAGCTTTGGACTAGCGGACACCGGGGAGCTGTTTTTT	CASSFGLADTGELFF
17	TRBD2	-	TRBV7-2	TRBJ2-1	TGTGCCAGCAGGAAAACAGGACTAGCGGGAGGTTCGCGGGAGCAGTTCTTC	CASRKTGLAGGSREQFF
15	-	many	TRBV7-8	TRBJ1-2	TGTGCCAGCAGCTTAACGGTCAGAGGACAATATGGCTACACCTTC	CASSLTVRGQYGYTF
14	TRBD1	-	TRBV20-1	TRBJ2-1	TGCAGTGCTAGGACAGGGACCTCCTACAATGAGCAGTTCTTC	CSARTGTSYNEQFF
11	-	many	TRBV29-1	TRBJ1-1	TGCAGCGTTGCCTTGAACACTGAAGCTTTCTTT	CSVALNTEAFF
13	-	many	TRBV27	TRBJ1-2	TGTGCCAGCCGAAGAGGGGCGGGGTATGGCTACACCTTC	CASRRGAGYGYTF
14	-	many	TRBV12-3/TRBV12-4	TRBJ2-7	TGTGCCAGCAGACAGGACGGGAACTCCTACGAGCAGTACTTC	CASRQDGNSYEQYF
16	-	few	TRBV6-2/TRBV6-3	TRBJ2-1	TGTGCCAGCAGTTACGACGGGCGGGGCGGAGGGAATGAGCAGTTCTTC	CASSYDGRGGGNEQFF
12	-	many	TRBV12-3/TRBV12-4	TRBJ1-1	TGTGCCAGCAGTTTAATGCTACGGGGAGCTTTCTTT	CASSLMLRGAFF
12	-	many	TRBV10-3	TRBJ2-1	TGTGCCATCAGTCTTTCAGGCAATGAGCAGTTCTTC	CAISLSGNEQFF
16	-	-	TRBV5-1	TRBJ2-1	TGCGCCAGCAGCTTGGGGGGTAGCGCCCCCTACAATGAGCAGTTCTTC	CASSLGGSAPYNEQFF
13	-	-	TRBV29-1	TRBJ2-7	TGCAGCGTTGTAGACAGTAGCTCCTACGAGCAGTACTTC	CSVVDSSSYEQYF
17	TRBD2	few	TRBV12-3/TRBV12-4	TRBJ2-2	TGTGCCAGCAGTTTAGCTCCCGGCGGGAGCTCTGACGGGGAGCTGTTTTTT	CASSLAPGGSSDGELFF
16	TRBD2	-	TRBV24-1	TRBJ2-1	TGTGCCACCAGTGACCACCAACTAGCGGGAGGAGGTGAGCAGTTCTTC	CATSDHQLAGGGEQFF
12	-	-	TRBV7-8	TRBJ2-5	TGTGCCAGCAGCCAACACCAGGAGACCCAGTACTTC	CASSQHQETQYF
16	-	-	TRBV3-1	TRBJ1-2	TGTGCCAGCAGCCAGCGAGCCGGGACGGTGAACTATGGCTACACCTTC	CASSQRAGTVNYGYTF
15	-	many	TRBV6-2/TRBV6-3	TRBJ2-7	TGTGCCAGCAGTTACTCATGGGGTCCCCAGGCAGAGCAGTACTTC	CASSYSWGPQAEQYF
14	TRBD1	few	TRBV4-1	TRBJ2-3	TGCGCCAGCAGTCTCCGCAGGGGGTCAGATACGCAGTATTTT	CASSLRRGSDTQYF
16	TRBD2	-	TRBV5-1	TRBJ2-7	TGCGCCAGCAGCTCACCGACTAGCGGGCCCTCCTACGAGCAGTACTTC	CASSSPTSGPSYEQYF
19	TRBD1	few	TRBV11-1	TRBJ2-4	TGTGCCAGCAGCAAACTCCGTTACCTAGGGACAGGGGATGGAAACATTCAGTACTTC	CASSKLRYLGTGDGNIQYF
15	-	-	TRBV5-1	TRBJ2-7	TGCGCCAGCAGCCCGCGAGGGGACTCGCCCTACGAGCAGTACTTC	CASSPRGDSPYEQYF
15	-	-	TRBV7-6	TRBJ2-1	TGTGCCAGCAGCGAGCTGCCGGGAGTCTACAATGAGCAGTTCTTC	CASSELPGVYNEQFF
17	TRBD2	-	TRBV6-5	TRBJ2-1	TGTGCCAGCAGTTACTCCGGGGGACTAGCGGCCTACAATGAGCAGTTCTTC	CASSYSGGLAAYNEQFF
14	TRBD2	-	TRBV5-4	TRBJ2-1	TGTGCCAGCAAATGGGCGGGGGAGAACAATGAGCAGTTCTTC	CASKWAGENNEQFF
13	TRBD2	many	TRBV20-1	TRBJ2-5	TGCAGTGTTGCGGGAGGGCCCCAAGAGACCCAGTACTTC	CSVAGGPQETQYF
15	TRBD1	few	TRBV27	TRBJ2-7	TGTGCCAGCCGATACCCGGGACAGGGAACCTACGAGCAGTACTTC	CASRYPGQGTYEQYF
13	-	-	TRBV7-6	TRBJ2-1	TGTGCCAGCAGCTTACGGAATAGCAATGAGCAGTTCTTC	CASSLRNSNEQFF
17	-	-	TRBV29-1	TRBJ1-4	TGCAGCGGGGAAACCGGGCGGAAGGTTGCAACTAATGAAAAACTGTTTTTT	CSGETGRKVATNEKLFF
15	-	few	TRBV6-5	TRBJ2-5	TGTGCCAGCAGTTACTCTTCAGGGGTGACGAAGACCCAGTACTTC	CASSYSSGVTKTQYF
16	TRBD1	-	TRBV5-1	TRBJ1-5	TGCGCCAGCAGCTTGGATCCCCAGGGGGCAGGACAGCCCCAGCATTTT	CASSLDPQGAGQPQHF
16	TRBD1	-	TRBV28	TRBJ2-2	TGTGCCAGCAGTTTGGGACAGGGGGCCTACACCGGGGAGCTGTTTTTT	CASSLGQGAYTGELFF